This T cell receptor (beta chain) was recorded in a study of blood T cell repertoires in COVID-19. Study overall: Acute and convalescent COVID-19 specimens originated in the United States, Italy and Spain. T cells, B-cell-depleted T cells, or PBMCs provided the cDNA or gDNA that served as material.

Authors' processing steps: Estimation of nucleated cell counts was performed using reference gene primer amplification. Profiling relied on immunoSEQ multiplex PCR, and the TCRdb table lists in-frame clones only, not all of them. V and J calls and clone size are those listed in that table; D and trimming were worked out from the DNA. This table holds a few hundred thousand clones, approximately 87% found once. The CDR3 runs 15 residues. V lost 7 bases, J lost 6 bases, and 6 bases stayed unmatched. Germline CDR1 and CDR2: SGHRS and YFSETQ. The sequence derives from a woman between 50 and 59 years old with acute or convalescent COVID-19. The sample comprised peripheral blood. J is TRBJ2-1 and V is TRBV5-1, with 14 bases that match TRBD2. The CDR3 region is CASSSGTSGSNEQFF. CDR3 nucleotide sequence: TGCGCCAGCTCATCCGGGACTAGCGGGAGCAATGAGCAGTTCTTC.